These T cell receptor beta chains were read from a single sample in a study of cytomegalovirus exposure and HLA in healthy donors. Repertoires were generated with immunoSEQ multiplex PCR, while TCRdb's copy carries only in-frame clones and drops some. The sample lists roughly 100,000 clones; 78% were seen once. Sequencing was done on a sample of PBMCs. The receptors originated from a man younger than 45 in good health and CMV-seronegative. Each CDR3 is given with its conserved first and last residue. The D gene is left open where the match is weak. Expanded clones are given a class, and other clones once, few, many or no size at all.

-	few	TRBV19	TRBJ2-7	TGTGCCAGTAGTGGGCGCACCAACTACGAGCAGTACTTC	CASSGRTNYEQYF
TRBD1	-	TRBV19	TRBJ2-7	TGTGCCAGTAGTATGGGACAGGGACTTTCTTCCCTTTTCTCCGAGCAGTACTTC	CASSMGQGLSSLFSEQYF
-	once	TRBV18	TRBJ2-5	TGTGCCAGCTCACCAGCCGAGGAGACCCAGTACTTC	CASSPAEETQYF
TRBD1	-	TRBV5-4	TRBJ1-2	TGTGCCAGCAGCTTGAGCGGAGGAGGGGGCGGCTACACCTTC	CASSLSGGGGGYTF
-	-	TRBV27	TRBJ2-1	TGTGCCAGCAGTTTAGAGGGGGTGTCCTACAATGAGCAGTTCTTC	CASSLEGVSYNEQFF
TRBD1	-	TRBV4-3	TRBJ2-5	TGCGCCAGCAGCCTCTCTGGGACAGGGGCCGAACAGACCCAGTACTTC	CASSLSGTGAEQTQYF
TRBD2	-	TRBV7-9	TRBJ2-7	TGTGCCAGCAGCCCCGTAGCGGGACGCTCCCTACGGGAGCAGTACTTC	CASSPVAGRSLREQYF
TRBD2	-	TRBV5-4	TRBJ2-1	TGTGCCAGCAGCTTGGCGCGGGAGAGCTCCTACAATGAGCAGTTCTTC	CASSLARESSYNEQFF
-	-	TRBV5-5	TRBJ1-1	TGTGCCAGCTGTGAAGGGGGATTGAACACTGAAGCTTTCTTT	CASCEGGLNTEAFF
TRBD1	once	TRBV9	TRBJ1-4	TGTGCCAGCAGCGGTGGCGACAGGGTCGGGGAAAAACTGTTTTTT	CASSGGDRVGEKLFF
TRBD1	-	TRBV27	TRBJ2-7	TGTGCCAGCAGACCTACAGGGGGCTACGAGCAGTACTTC	CASRPTGGYEQYF
-	-	TRBV28	TRBJ1-5	TGTGCCAGCAGGTCGACAGCCGATAGCAATCAGCCCCAGCATTTT	CASRSTADSNQPQHF
-	-	TRBV7-2	TRBJ1-5	TGTGCCAGCAGCTCGTACGAGGGGCCCCAGCATTTT	CASSSYEGPQHF
-	-	TRBV7-2	TRBJ1-2	TGTGCCAGTTCGCCGGACAGAAACTATGGCTACACCTTC	CASSPDRNYGYTF
-	once	TRBV7-2	TRBJ2-5	TGTGCCAGGAAAGGGGGGGCTCAAGAGACCCAGTACTTC	CARKGGAQETQYF
-	-	TRBV11-3	TRBJ2-7	TGTGCCAGCAGCCCGGGGGGGGGACAGGGATCTTACGAGCAGTACTTC	CASSPGGGQGSYEQYF
TRBD1	-	TRBV4-3	TRBJ1-1	TGCGCCAGCAGCCAGGATACCGGGACAGGGGTAAGAGCTTTCTTT	CASSQDTGTGVRAFF
-	-	TRBV4-3	TRBJ2-4	TGCGCCAGCAGCCAAGATTCTCAGGGCAGGAACATTCAGTACTTC	CASSQDSQGRNIQYF
-	-	TRBV29-1	TRBJ2-7	TGCAGCGTTGATGCGGGGAGCTACGAGCAGTACTTC	CSVDAGSYEQYF
TRBD1	once	TRBV5-1	TRBJ2-1	TGCGCCAGCAGCCTCCGAACGGCAGGGGGTGAGCAGTTCTTC	CASSLRTAGGEQFF
-	-	TRBV5-6	TRBJ2-1	TGTGCCAGCAGCTTACAGGGTGGAGAGCCTTACAATGAGCAGTTCTTC	CASSLQGGEPYNEQFF
TRBD1	-	TRBV10-1	TRBJ1-4	TGCGCCAGCAGTGAAGGACAGGGGATGAGTGAAAAACTGTTTTTT	CASSEGQGMSEKLFF
-	-	TRBV4-3	TRBJ1-5	TGCGCCAGCAGCCAAGAGGTCCAGGGTCAGCCCCAGCATTTT	CASSQEVQGQPQHF
-	-	TRBV9	TRBJ1-1	TGTGCCAGCAGCGTAGCGAGCAACCCGAACACTGAAGCTTTCTTT	CASSVASNPNTEAFF
-	-	TRBV7-6	TRBJ1-2	TGTGCCAGCAGCTTAGCGGACAGCCCCTATGGCTACACCTTC	CASSLADSPYGYTF
TRBD2	-	TRBV6-6	TRBJ2-7	TGTGCCAGCAGTTCGCCCGGGACTAGTTCCTACGAGCAGTACTTC	CASSSPGTSSYEQYF
-	-	TRBV7-2	TRBJ1-1	TGTGCCAGCAGCCAGGGCTCGTCAATGGCTGAAGCTTTCTTT	CASSQGSSMAEAFF
TRBD2	-	TRBV7-2	TRBJ2-1	TGTGCCAGCAGCTTAGCCTCCCCTAGCGGGACCAATGAGCAGTTCTTC	CASSLASPSGTNEQFF
TRBD1	once	TRBV7-9	TRBJ1-2	TGTGCCAGCAGCCTGGGACAGGGTGGATTCTTTGGCTACACCTTC	CASSLGQGGFFGYTF
-	-	TRBV6-5	TRBJ2-7	TGTGCCAGCAGTTCAACAGACAGCCTTTACGAGCAGTACTTC	CASSSTDSLYEQYF
-	-	TRBV5-4	TRBJ1-4	TGTGCCAGCAGCTTGGCCCTTGGTGGGGCGCCCGAAAAACTGTTTTTT	CASSLALGGAPEKLFF
-	-	TRBV7-9	TRBJ1-1	TGTGCCAGCAACAGGGAGATTAACACTGAAGCTTTCTTT	CASNREINTEAFF